The 28 T cell receptor beta chains below all came from one sample that was sequenced in a study of spatial heterogeneity in lung cancer. Time point defined: blood at routine non-recurrence follow-up after resection. TCRdb independently ran MiXCR on the 5' RACE reads; one entry per CDR3 protein. Of around 98,000 distinct CDR3 sequences in the sample, roughly 19% were seen once. Here the sequenced sample was PBMCs, taken at follow-up. These receptors all come from a male donor with early-stage non-small cell lung cancer.

This clonotype showed up many times. The chain employs TRBV2 and TRBJ1-6; TRBD1 aligns across 9 bases. Germline CDR1 reads SNHLY; CDR2 reads FYNNEI. V lost 10 bases to trimming and J lost 4 bases; unmatched junction nucleotides: 5. This CDR3 has 14 residues. The CDR3 DNA reads TGTGCCATCCGGGACAGGGCTTATAATTCACCCCTCCACTTT. This gives the protein CAIRDRAYNSPLHF.

V and J are TRBV29-1 and TRBJ2-5; 9 bases agree with TRBD1. Trimming at V came to 1 base and at J to 7 bases, leaving 4 bases not matched to a gene. The germline CDR1 and CDR2 sequences are SQVTM and ANQGSEA. This CDR3 has 13 residues. DNA for the CDR3: TGCAGCGTTGAAGGGGGACAGGGAAGGACCCAGTACTTC. Translated: CSVEGGQGRTQYF.

This clonotype was seen more than once but under ten times. The chain combines TRBV7-2 with TRBJ1-1; D may be TRBD1 (6 bases). Trimming took 5 bases from V and 7 from J, leaving 17 bases between them. This CDR3 spans 14 amino acids. Germline-derived CDR1 and CDR2 are SGHTA and FQGNSA. CDR3: CASSIEWGRGEAFF. Written as DNA, the CDR3 is TGTGCCAGCAGCATAGAATGGGGGCGCGGTGAAGCTTTCTTT.

The chain combines TRBV2 with TRBJ1-5; the D gene is possibly TRBD1 (5 bases). Germline V gives CDR1 SNHLY, CDR2 FYNNEI. This CDR3 region has 14 residues. V lost 7 bases, J lost 0 bases, and 10 bases lay in between. This chain's CDR3 is CASTPGYSNQPQHF. CDR3 sequence (DNA): TGTGCCAGCACGCCAGGGTATAGCAATCAGCCCCAGCATTTT. Supplemented by reference TRBV2 and TRBJ1-5, the full variable domain reads EPEVTQTPSHQVTQMGQEVILRCVPISNHLYFYWYRQILGQKVEFLVSFYNNEISEKSEIFDDQFSVERPDGSNFTLKIRSTKLEDSAMYFCASTPGYSNQPQHFGDGTRLSIL.

The rearrangement joins TRBV18 to TRBJ2-7; 10 positions match TRBD1. CDR3 size: 16 residues. J lost 3 bases, V lost 5 bases, and 10 bases had no gene match. Germline V gives CDR1 KGHSH, CDR2 LQKENI. The CDR3 spells CASSGTTGQGLYEQYF. The CDR3, as DNA: TGTGCCAGCTCAGGTACCACGGGACAGGGGCTCTACGAGCAGTACTTC.

V gene TRBV3-1 combines with J gene TRBJ1-3; D gene ambiguous. This CDR3 region has 15 residues. CDR1 and CDR2 from the germline V gene are LGHDT and YNNKEL (reference sequence). The germline V and J ends were trimmed by 2 bases and 0 bases, with 8 bases remaining between them. The DNA of the CDR3 is TGTGCCAGCAGCCAAACCCCAAGCTCTGGAAACACCATATATTTT. It is translated as CASSQTPSSGNTIYF.

The genes are TRBV20-1 and TRBJ2-7; TRBD2 agrees at 7 bases. The V segment lost 1 base and the J segment 5 bases; nucleotides outside the gene matches: 11. In germline, CDR1 is DFQATT, CDR2 SNEGSKA (reference sequence). This CDR3 contains 15 residues. This CDR3 reads CSARAPSGNGNEQYF. In nucleotides, the CDR3 is TGCAGTGCTAGAGCGCCAAGCGGGAATGGGAACGAGCAGTACTTC.

This clonotype was seen a few times. This chain connects TRBV6-6 to TRBJ1-1; TRBD1 matches at 10 bases. Germline lookup yields CDR1 MNHNY and CDR2 SVGAGI (reference sequence). The CDR3 is 15 amino acids. Trimming cost V 6 bases and J 1 base; bases outside gene matches: 5. CDR3 region: CASRVTGGSNTEAFF. The CDR3 region has the DNA TGTGCCAGCAGAGTGACAGGGGGCTCGAACACTGAAGCTTTCTTT.

The chain combines TRBV6-1 with TRBJ2-7, with 8 bases aligning to TRBD2. CDR1 is MNHNS and CDR2 is SASEGT in the germline V gene. CDR3 length: 11 amino acids. Trimming at V came to 7 bases and at J to 7 bases, leaving 3 bases not matched to a gene. This CDR3 reads CASTRGGEQYF. CDR3 DNA sequence: TGTGCCAGCACCCGGGGGGGAGAGCAGTACTTC.

The chain couples TRBV7-9 to TRBJ2-2; D remains ambiguous. Trimming shortened V by 6 bases and J by 4 bases, and 9 bases separated the two germline ends. The CDR3 covers 13 residues. The germline V gene has CDR1 SEHNR and CDR2 FQNEAQ (reference sequence). CDR3 in amino acids: CASRKESTGELFF. As DNA, the CDR3 is TGTGCCAGCAGGAAGGAGAGCACCGGGGAGCTGTTTTTT.

This clonotype was observed a few times. The chain has TRBV18 and TRBJ2-3; tentatively, D is TRBD1 (5 bases). Trimming pared 2 bases from V and 2 bases from J, leaving 8 bases between. Per germline, CDR1 KGHSH and CDR2 LQKENI. The CDR3 consists of 14 residues. The CDR3 sequence is CASSPDRSTDTQYF. As DNA, the CDR3 is TGTGCCAGCTCACCAGACAGATCCACAGATACGCAGTATTTT.

The V and J genes are TRBV7-9 and TRBJ2-1; 10 bases align to TRBD2. The CDR3 is 16 amino acids. The V gene's germline CDR1 is SEHNR and CDR2 FQNEAQ (reference sequence). The J segment lost 5 bases and the V segment lost 5 bases, leaving 9 bases of the junction unmatched. CDR3 region: CASSPSGSRRNNEQFF. For the CDR3, the DNA is TGTGCCAGCAGCCCTAGCGGGAGCCGCCGAAACAATGAGCAGTTCTTC. The full variable domain, completed using reference TRBV7-9 and TRBJ2-1, is DTGVSQNPRHKITKRGQNVTFRCDPISEHNRLYWYRQTLGQGPEFLTYFQNEAQLEKSRLLSDRFSAERPKGSFSTLEIQRTEQGDSAMYLCASSPSGSRRNNEQFFGPGTRLTVL.

A word on this clonotype: Here the CDR3 omits its conserved ending phenylalanine or tryptophan, so a read error is the likely source. This chain joins TRBV27 and TRBJ2-7, with TRBD2 matching over 8 bases. The CDR3 covers 16 residues. V shed 6 bases and J 2 bases; nucleotides not matched to a gene: 12. Germline V lookup: CDR1 MNHEY, CDR2 SMNVEV (reference sequence). The CDR3 region is CASSPGSGVYPYEQYI. CDR3 coding DNA: TGTGCCAGCAGCCCCGGTAGCGGGGTCTACCCCTACGAGCAGTACATC.

The gene calls are TRBV27 and TRBJ2-7, with 9 positions matching TRBD1. Losses at the gene ends were 5 bases for V and 4 bases for J; bases not matched to a gene: 6. CDR1 is MNHEY, CDR2 SMNVEV, per germline (reference sequence). This CDR3 region has 14 residues. CDR3 protein: CASSRTGEGYEQYV. The CDR3 bases are TGTGCCAGCAGTAGGACAGGGGAAGGGTACGAGCAGTACGTC.

This clonotype was counted ten times or more. The chain carries TRBV7-2 and TRBJ2-5, with TRBD2 as a possible D gene (6 bases). Germline lookup yields CDR1 SGHTA and CDR2 FQGNSA. CDR3 length: 15 residues. Trimming stripped 5 bases from V and 6 bases from J, with 19 bases between. DNA for the CDR3: TGTGCCAGCAGCCCGCAGGTGGGGGGAGCAAAGACCCAGTACTTC. Translation gives CASSPQVGGAKTQYF.

The chain recombines TRBV20-1 with TRBJ2-5; D remains ambiguous. The germline V gene encodes CDR1 DFQATT and CDR2 SNEGSKA (reference sequence). The CDR3 contains 14 residues. The V end lost 4 bases, the J end lost 1 base, and 13 bases lay between the germline ends. This chain's CDR3 is CSAIGGNIQETQYF. The CDR3 coding sequence is TGCAGTGCTATTGGCGGAAATATCCAAGAGACCCAGTACTTC.

This chain links TRBV10-3 with TRBJ1-1, with unresolved D. Germline CDR1 is ENHRY and CDR2 is SYGVKD. Trimming removed 1 base at V and 1 base at J, with 4 bases between. The CDR3 totals 13 residues. CDR3: CAISEWGNTEAFF. CDR3 coding DNA: TGTGCCATCAGTGAGTGGGGGAACACTGAAGCTTTCTTT.

This chain connects TRBV29-1 to TRBJ1-1; perhaps TRBD1 as D (6 bases). Looked up from germline, CDR1 is SQVTM and CDR2 is ANQGSEA. Trimming took off 6 bases at V and 0 bases at J, with 8 bases between the two ends. The CDR3 consists of 12 residues. CDR3 protein: CSVDRMNTEAFF. The CDR3 nucleotides are TGCAGCGTCGACAGGATGAACACTGAAGCTTTCTTT.

This clonotype has only a few counts. The rearrangement uses TRBV12-3 or TRBV12-4 and TRBJ1-4, with a weak D call TRBD1 (5 bases). The CDR3 covers 12 residues. With 3 bases removed from V and 8 bases from J, the gap between germline ends came to 7 bases. Written as DNA, the CDR3 is TGTGCCAGCAGTTTCGGGGGGGAAAAACTGTTTTTT. Translating it yields CASSFGGEKLFF.

The chain carries TRBV6-5 and TRBJ1-2; D is uncertain. Trimming pared 5 bases from V and 6 bases from J, leaving 22 bases between. This CDR3 region has 16 residues. Germline V gives CDR1 MNHEY, CDR2 SVGAGI. CDR3 amino acids: CASSPGRGFGEDGYTF. CDR3 sequence (DNA): TGTGCCAGCAGTCCCGGACGGGGATTCGGGGAGGATGGCTACACCTTC.

This clonotype was seen only a few times. This sequence joins TRBV18 and TRBJ1-5; unclear D gene. CDR1 and CDR2 (germline): KGHSH, LQKENI. V lost 5 bases and J 4 bases, leaving 9 bases between the germline ends. The CDR3 is 13 residues long. The CDR3 region has the DNA TGTGCCAGCTCAGTGGACCCAAATCAGCCCCAGCATTTT. This gives the protein CASSVDPNQPQHF.

The chain links TRBV7-2 to TRBJ1-4, with D possibly TRBD1 on 5 matching bases. The CDR3 is made up of 15 amino acids. The germline V gene encodes CDR1 SGHTA and CDR2 FQGNSA. V was shortened by 1 base and J by 1 base, with 7 bases between the two germline ends. The CDR3 spells CASSLVGGTNEKLFF. The CDR3 coding sequence is TGTGCCAGCAGCTTAGTCGGGGGAACTAATGAAAAACTGTTTTTT.

The chain combines TRBV24-1 with TRBJ2-3; D may be TRBD1 (6 bases). The CDR3 runs to 16 residues. V lost 9 bases, J lost 1 base, and 19 bases lay in between. Germline V gene data show CDR1 as KGHDR and CDR2 as SFDVKD. CDR3 nucleotides: TGTGCCACCCACGTGCAATGGACAGCCTGCACAGATACGCAGTATTTT. Protein product: CATHVQWTACTDTQYF.

This clonotype was counted a few times. J is TRBJ1-2 and V is TRBV18; TRBD1 is a possible D gene (6 bases). V was cut by 3 bases and J by 13 bases, with 18 bases left in between. The CDR3 loop spans 13 amino acids. Germline CDR1 and CDR2: KGHSH and LQKENI. The CDR3 reads CASSPQGQFSGTF. In DNA, the CDR3 is TGTGCCAGCTCACCCCAAGGACAGTTTTCCGGCACCTTC.

The chain combines TRBV6-4 with TRBJ1-2; D may be TRBD1 (5 bases). The germline CDR1 and CDR2 sequences are MRHNA and SNTAGT. The V end was cut by 6 bases, the J end by 6 bases, with 14 bases between. The CDR3 consists of 13 residues. The CDR3 DNA reads as TGTGCCAGCAGGGTAGGCAGGGAAAATGGCTACACCTTC. Residues: CASRVGRENGYTF.

In this sample, this clonotype turned up a few times. This rearrangement joins TRBV7-3 to TRBJ2-3; 8 bases line up with TRBD1. The V and J ends lost 1 base and 4 bases, in that order; junction bases with no gene match: 10. The CDR3 is made up of 17 amino acids. The germline gives CDR1 SGHTA, CDR2 FQGTGA. The chain's CDR3 is CASSLNPQGAGADTQYF. The CDR3 nucleotides read TGTGCCAGCAGCTTAAACCCGCAGGGGGCAGGGGCAGATACGCAGTATTTT.

This clonotype appeared a few times. V gene TRBV7-2 combines with J gene TRBJ2-1, with D possibly being TRBD1 or TRBD2 (5 bases each). Deletions cut 1 base from V and 6 bases from J, with 10 bases between. Germline V gene sequence: CDR1 SGHTA, CDR2 FQGNSA. CDR3 length: 14 residues. CDR3 in DNA: TGTGCCAGCAGCTTAGGGGACGCCGTCAATGAGCAGTTCTTC. Translating it yields CASSLGDAVNEQFF.

With regard to this clonotype: A single base separates this from a much larger clone, so it may be a read error. The J gene is TRBJ1-1, the V gene TRBV12-3 or TRBV12-4, with 8 bases matching TRBD1. The CDR3 spans 15 residues. Trimming cost V 3 bases and J 1 base; bases outside gene matches: 4. CDR3 sequence (DNA): TGTGCCAGCAGTTTCATCGGACAGGGGAACACTGAAGCTTTCTTT. This codes for CASSFIGQGNTEAFF.